The entry below gives a single TCR beta chain sequence along with its context. This sample was taken from a study of cytomegalovirus exposure and HLA in healthy donors. The CDR3 has 12 residues. From germline, CDR1 is MDHEN and CDR2 SYDVKM. The junction had 4 bases not matched to a gene; V was cut back by 7 bases and J by 5 bases. Assay: immunoSEQ multiplex PCR; the TCRdb copy retains only in-frame clones and omits some. The table records about 200,000 clones, 75% to 85% of them present only once. The material sequenced was PBMCs. This chain uses TRBV28 with TRBJ1-1; 7 bases are shared with TRBD1. The source of this sequence is a woman in her thirties in good health and CMV-seropositive. CDR3 sequence reads: CASTPTGTEAFF. The CDR3 coding sequence is TGTGCCAGCACTCCGACAGGGACTGAAGCTTTCTTT.